This T cell receptor (beta chain) was identified during a study of cytomegalovirus exposure and HLA in healthy donors. Study-level findings and limits: HLA-A and HLA-B allele assignments for most subjects were reportedly predicted accurately using TCR beta sequences.

This CDR3 is 14 amino acids long. Trimming removed 4 bases from V and 5 bases from J; junction bases left unmatched: 6. CDR1 is SGHTS and CDR2 is YDEGEE in the germline V gene. The PCR employed 60 Vbeta primers together with 13 Jbeta primers. This table comes from immunoSEQ multiplex PCR, and its TCRdb copy is limited to in-frame clones, with some not included. The table includes approximately 220,000 clones, about 80% detected once. Turning to this clone: The antigen is undetermined.

The sequencing sample was made of PBMCs. The TCR was taken from a man aged 18 to 29 in good health and CMV-seronegative. This sequence joins TRBV5-8 and TRBJ1-5; TRBD1 aligns across 7 bases. The CDR3 spells CASSRTGLYQPQHF. The DNA for the CDR3 is TGTGCCAGCAGCAGGACAGGACTCTATCAGCCCCAGCATTTT.